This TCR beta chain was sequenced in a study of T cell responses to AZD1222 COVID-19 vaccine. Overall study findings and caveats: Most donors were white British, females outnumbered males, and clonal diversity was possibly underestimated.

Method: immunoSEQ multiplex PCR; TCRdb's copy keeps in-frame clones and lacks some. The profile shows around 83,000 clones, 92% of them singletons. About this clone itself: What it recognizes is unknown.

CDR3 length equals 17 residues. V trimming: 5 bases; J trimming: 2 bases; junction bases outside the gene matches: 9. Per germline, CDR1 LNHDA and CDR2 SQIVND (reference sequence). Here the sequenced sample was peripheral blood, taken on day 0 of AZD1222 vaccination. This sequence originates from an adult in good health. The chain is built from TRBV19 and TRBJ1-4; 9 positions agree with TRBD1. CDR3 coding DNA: TGTGCCAGTAGTCCCCGGGTCGGGACAGGGACTAATGAAAAACTGTTTTTT. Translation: CASSPRVGTGTNEKLFF. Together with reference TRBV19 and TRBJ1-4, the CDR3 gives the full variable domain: DGGITQSPKYLFRKEGQNVTLSCEQNLNHDAMYWYRQDPGQGLRLIYYSQIVNDFQKGDIAEGYSVSREKKESFPLTVTSAQKNPTAFYLCASSPRVGTGTNEKLFFGSGTQLSVL.